The 6 T cell receptor beta chains reported below all come from one sample, sequenced in a study of blood T cell repertoires in COVID-19. Data came from immunoSEQ multiplex PCR; TCRdb stores just in-frame clones and leaves some out. The profile covers 79,000 or so clones, with 65% to 90% appearing a single time and roughly a sixth taken by the ten largest. Input material: peripheral blood. Every receptor here comes from a human donor in a cohort sampled during active COVID-19.

This clone showed up just a few times. The gene calls are TRBV29-1 and TRBJ1-3; TRBD1 matches 9 bases. The CDR3 has 13 amino acids. V trimming: 3 bases; J trimming: 8 bases; junction bases outside the gene matches: 5. CDR1 and CDR2 from the germline V gene are SQVTM and ANQGSEA. DNA for the CDR3: TGCAGCGTTGATATGGGACAGGGCGACACCATATATTTT. The encoded protein is CSVDMGQGDTIYF.

This chain connects TRBV2 to TRBJ2-7; D may be TRBD2 (5 bases). The CDR3 has 12 residues. CDR1 is SNHLY, CDR2 FYNNEI, per germline. Between the trimmed V and J ends, which lost 6 bases and 3 bases, there was a span of 9 bases. CDR3 protein: CASRPDYYEQYF. The CDR3 nucleotides are TGTGCCAGCAGGCCTGACTACTACGAGCAGTACTTC.

The chain joins TRBV5-1 to TRBJ1-5; D call uncertain. V was clipped by 0 bases and J by 8 bases, with 15 bases between them. This CDR3 contains 15 residues. Germline V gene lookup returns CDR1 SGHRS and CDR2 YFSETQ. CDR3 sequence reads: CASSLGAAGSEPQHF. CDR3 sequence (DNA): TGCGCCAGCAGCTTGGGGGCAGCCGGCTCGGAGCCCCAGCATTTT.

Only one count was recorded for this clone. This chain links TRBV2 with TRBJ1-6; tentative D call: TRBD1 (6 bases). Germline V gene data show CDR1 as SNHLY and CDR2 as FYNNEI. This CDR3 comprises 14 residues. The V end lost 6 bases, the J end lost 10 bases, and 16 bases lay between the germline ends. CDR3 DNA sequence: TGTGCCAGCAGCTATGAACCAGGGGAATCACCCCTCCACTTT. The encoded protein is CASSYEPGESPLHF.

A word on this clone: Other DNA variants within this sample encode the same CDR3. The chain links TRBV11-3 to TRBJ1-1; D not certain. Germline V gene data show CDR1 as SGHNT and CDR2 as YENEEA. CDR3 length: 13 residues. The V end was cut by 3 bases, the J end by 6 bases, with 11 bases between. CDR3 DNA sequence: TGTGCCAGCAGCTTGGGCGGGGTGTCTGAAGCTTTCTTT. The encoded protein is CASSLGGVSEAFF.

The chain is built from TRBV5-8 and TRBJ2-1; 7 nucleotides agree with TRBD1. With V trimmed by 6 bases and J by 4 bases, 10 bases remained unmatched. CDR3 length: 15 amino acids. Per the germline V gene, CDR1 is SGHTS and CDR2 is YDEGEE. As DNA, the CDR3 is TGTGCCAGCATCAAACCCGGGACAGCTTACAATGAGCAGTTCTTC. This codes for CASIKPGTAYNEQFF.